Included here is one T cell receptor beta chain sequence, with context. Its antigen remains unknown. The junction departs from the called germline gene at one end, perhaps through a read error. As every portion of the isolated RNA was reverse transcribed, the sequencing read expressed TCRB transcripts. The data were produced by immunoSEQ multiplex PCR, yet TCRdb's version contains in-frame clones alone and is incomplete. The sample records around 400,000 clones, 10% to 15% being singletons. These data belong to a study of beta chain features in type 1 diabetes. Study-level results: Highly expressing activated T cells could be over-counted with a cDNA template. A PCR bias possibly favoring shorter templates would apply equally to patients and controls.

Germline values: CDR1 GTSNPN, CDR2 SVGIG (reference sequence). CDR3 size: 13 residues. The TCR was taken from a man in his late teens or twenties in good health. What was sequenced was naive CD4+ T cells from blood. The J gene is TRBJ2-7, the V gene TRBV30; 13 bases line up with TRBD2. CDR3 bases: TGTGCCGGGAGACTAGCGGGGGGTGCCGAGCAGTACTTC. Translated, it gives CAGRLAGGAEQYF.